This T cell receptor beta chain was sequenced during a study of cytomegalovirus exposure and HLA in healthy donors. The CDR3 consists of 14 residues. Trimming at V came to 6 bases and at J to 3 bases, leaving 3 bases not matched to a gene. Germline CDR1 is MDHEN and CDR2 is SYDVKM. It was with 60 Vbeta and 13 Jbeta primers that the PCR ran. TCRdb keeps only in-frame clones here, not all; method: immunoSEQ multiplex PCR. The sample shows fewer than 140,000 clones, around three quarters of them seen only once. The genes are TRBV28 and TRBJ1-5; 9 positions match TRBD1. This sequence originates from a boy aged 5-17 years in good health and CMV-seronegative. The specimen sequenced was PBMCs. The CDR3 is CASSRDRANQPQHF. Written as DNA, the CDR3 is TGTGCCAGCAGCAGGGACAGGGCCAATCAGCCCCAGCATTTT.